The source of this T cell receptor beta chain is a study of shared clonotypes between healthy human individuals. Study summary: Every donor yielded three CD4 naive, three CD4 memory, two CD8 naive and one CD8 memory plate.

Study-wide results and limits: Shared clonotypes across all four donors exceeded non-shared ones in generation probability. Donors were few, which limited the genetic and exposure-history diversity represented.

With respect to this clone: Its specificity is unknown.

Several immunoSEQ plates held equal portions of the genomic DNA taken from each subset. Method: immunoSEQ multiplex PCR; TCRdb's copy keeps in-frame clones and lacks some. The table includes around 2.1 million clones, 85% to 95% detected once. The CDR3 is 14 residues long. The V and J ends lost 0 bases and 4 bases respectively, with 9 bases between them. Germline V gene sequence: CDR1 SGDLS, CDR2 YYNGEE. CD45RO-negative, CCR7-selected cells formed the naive CD8 fraction, which excluded terminally differentiated effector memory CD45RA+ cells. The clonotype comes from a man aged 18 to 35 in good health. Some clones in this sample may be carry-over from other donors' samples. The chain recombines TRBV9 with TRBJ2-3; D ambiguous. The specimen was naive CD8+ T cells from PBMCs. This chain's CDR3 is CASSVGDAADTQYF. In DNA, the CDR3 is TGTGCCAGCAGCGTAGGGGATGCCGCAGATACGCAGTATTTT.